The 20 T cell receptor beta chains presented below share a single source sample, sequenced in a study of T cells in tuberculosis. The time point here: new active TB diagnosis, blood taken before or within 7 days of starting treatment. Assay used: immunoSEQ multiplex PCR; TCRdb lists only in-frame clones, some missing. This table has tens of thousands of clones, around 94% appearing once. This specimen consisted of PBMCs, obtained at tuberculosis diagnosis. Source of these receptors: an adult with tuberculosis.

The V and J genes are TRBV9 and TRBJ2-1; 9 nucleotides agree with TRBD2. Germline-derived CDR1 and CDR2 are SGDLS and YYNGEE. The V and J ends lost 3 bases and 2 bases, in that order; junction bases with no gene match: 6. The CDR3 covers 16 residues. The CDR3 loop is CASSARLAEPYNEQFF. CDR3 in DNA: TGTGCCAGCAGCGCGCGACTAGCGGAACCCTACAATGAGCAGTTCTTC.

J is TRBJ2-1 and V is TRBV18; TRBD2 matches 8 bases. Per germline, CDR1 KGHSH and CDR2 LQKENI. The CDR3 has 15 residues. V trimming: 5 bases; J trimming: 4 bases; junction bases outside the gene matches: 7. CDR3 protein: CASSSIAGPYNEQFF. The DNA of the CDR3 is TGTGCCAGCTCATCTATAGCGGGGCCATACAATGAGCAGTTCTTC.

This CDR3 is CASSGTDYGYTF. The CDR3 bases are TGTGCCAGCAGTGGGACAGACTATGGCTACACCTTC. V usage is TRBV28 and J usage is TRBJ1-2; 7 nucleotides agree with TRBD1. Trimming removed 5 bases from V and 3 bases from J; junction bases left unmatched: 0. Per the germline V gene, CDR1 is MDHEN and CDR2 is SYDVKM. The CDR3 is 12 residues long.

In DNA, the CDR3 is TGTGCCAGCTCCCAACAGGGACCAAACTATGGCTACACCTTC. This sequence encodes CASSQQGPNYGYTF. The V gene is TRBV21-1, the J gene TRBJ1-2; TRBD1, as called in the table, went unchecked against the DNA. TRBV21-1 is reported as a pseudogene. The CDR3 runs 14 residues.

J is TRBJ1-5 and V is TRBV10-3; TRBD1 might be the D (5 bases). V dropped 6 bases and J dropped 3 bases, with 12 bases sitting between them. Germline V lookup: CDR1 ENHRY, CDR2 SYGVKD. The CDR3 has 14 residues. CDR3 in amino acids: CAIRGDRHNQPQHF. The CDR3 region has the DNA TGTGCCATCAGAGGAGACAGACACAATCAGCCCCAGCATTTT.

The chain carries TRBV5-1 and TRBJ1-2; 8 nucleotides match TRBD1. The CDR3 sequence is 15 residues long. Germline V gene sequence: CDR1 SGHRS, CDR2 YFSETQ. Trimming took 0 bases from V and 8 from J; bases not matched to a gene: 9. DNA for the CDR3: TGCGCCAGCAGCTTGGTAGGACAGGGCGGAGGCGGCTACACCTTC. This codes for CASSLVGQGGGGYTF.

The chain uses TRBV5-1 and TRBJ1-4; maybe TRBD1 (5 bases). CDR1 SGHRS and CDR2 YFSETQ come from the germline V gene. With 3 bases removed from V and 0 bases from J, the gap between germline ends came to 9 bases. The CDR3 has 15 amino acids. This CDR3 reads CASSSGHPTNEKLFF. Here the CDR3 DNA reads TGCGCCAGCAGCTCCGGACATCCAACTAATGAAAAACTGTTTTTT.

J is TRBJ1-4 and V is TRBV5-1, with D possibly matching TRBD1 (5 bases). CDR1 is SGHRS and CDR2 is YFSETQ in the germline V gene. Trimming left V 4 bases short and J 7 bases short, with 20 bases between. The CDR3 has 16 residues. CDR3 region: CASSASGDGRGEKLFF. DNA for the CDR3: TGCGCCAGCAGCGCCTCGGGGGACGGGAGGGGTGAAAAACTGTTTTTT.

The J gene is TRBJ2-7, the V gene TRBV28; TRBD2 might be the D (5 bases). From germline, CDR1 is MDHEN and CDR2 SYDVKM. The CDR3 extends over 14 amino acids. V lost 5 bases to trimming and J lost 2 bases, with 13 bases between them. CDR3 coding DNA: TGTGCCAGCAGTGTACCGGGATCCACCTACGAGCAGTACTTC. Translated: CASSVPGSTYEQYF.

The genes are TRBV28 and TRBJ2-7; TRBD1 might be the D (8 bases). Deletions cut 5 bases from V and 4 bases from J, with 21 bases between. The CDR3 runs 16 residues. From germline, CDR1 is MDHEN and CDR2 SYDVKM. The CDR3 loop reads CASSRGDDRGGYEQYF. The CDR3 coding sequence is TGTGCCAGCAGTCGGGGGGACGACAGGGGAGGGTACGAGCAGTACTTC.

This clone was counted a single time. CDR3 in amino acids: CAISESIRDYGYTF. The CDR3 region has the DNA TGTGCCATCAGTGAGTCAATACGGGACTATGGCTACACCTTC. The rearrangement uses TRBV10-3 and TRBJ1-2; D is ambiguous. Germline loops: CDR1 ENHRY, CDR2 SYGVKD. V gave up 0 bases and J gave up 3 bases, with 8 bases separating them. The CDR3 is 14 residues long.

The rearrangement links TRBV29-1 to TRBJ1-2; 8 bases line up with TRBD1. Germline CDR1 is SQVTM and CDR2 is ANQGSEA. The CDR3 consists of 14 residues. V lost 0 bases, J lost 3 bases, and 3 bases stayed unmatched. The CDR3 loop reads CSVEDPDRDYGYTF. CDR3 DNA: TGCAGCGTTGAAGATCCGGACAGGGACTATGGCTACACCTTC. The variable domain in full, with the rest retrieved from reference TRBV29-1 and TRBJ1-2, is SAVISQKPSRDICQRGTSLTIQCQVDSQVTMMFWYRQQPGQSLTLIATANQGSEATYESGFVIDKFPISRPNLTFSTLTVSNMSPEDSSIYLCSVEDPDRDYGYTFGSGTRLTVV.

This chain links TRBV7-7 with TRBJ2-3, with TRBD2 matching over 15 bases. CDR1 and CDR2 (germline): SSHAT, FNYEAQ (reference sequence). The CDR3 totals 19 residues. J lost 6 bases, V lost 4 bases, and 14 bases had no gene match. CDR3 protein: CASSSEGTSGGKPTDTQYF. Written as DNA, the CDR3 is TGTGCCAGCAGCTCAGAAGGGACTAGCGGGGGGAAGCCTACGGATACGCAGTATTTT.

The V gene is TRBV6-1, the J gene TRBJ2-1; no reliable D call. CDR1 and CDR2 (germline): MNHNS, SASEGT. This CDR3 is 15 amino acids long. With 1 base removed from V and 0 bases from J, the gap between germline ends came to 7 bases. DNA of the CDR3: TGTGCCAGCAGTGAAGGGGCAGACTCCTACAATGAGCAGTTCTTC. Protein sequence: CASSEGADSYNEQFF.

This clone appeared once. CDR3 sequence: CANPEEVNSDEQFF. Written as DNA, the CDR3 is TGTGCCAACCCTGAAGAGGTCAACTCCGATGAGCAGTTCTTC. The chain uses TRBV2 and TRBJ2-1; D is unresolved. Germline values: CDR1 SNHLY, CDR2 FYNNEI. The CDR3 loop spans 14 amino acids. V was pared by 10 bases and J by 8 bases, with 21 bases between.

V and J are TRBV6-1 and TRBJ2-1; 10 bases fit TRBD1. Trimming removed 2 bases from V and 7 bases from J; junction bases left unmatched: 5. CDR3 length: 15 amino acids. The germline CDR1 and CDR2 sequences are MNHNS and SASEGT. CDR3 in DNA: TGTGCCAGCAGTGAATGGACAGGGGGTGTAAATGAGCAGTTCTTC. This translates into CASSEWTGGVNEQFF.

The rearrangement links TRBV7-9 to TRBJ1-5, with D perhaps matching TRBD1 (5 bases). V gave up 5 bases and J gave up 7 bases, with 15 bases separating them. The CDR3 length is 14 residues. Germline V CDR1 and CDR2: SEHNR, FQNEAQ (reference sequence). The DNA for the CDR3 is TGTGCCAGCAGCCCCGGCGGGGCCACCCAGCCCCAGCATTTT. Its protein product is CASSPGGATQPQHF.

This chain joins TRBV27 and TRBJ1-4; 9 bases agree with TRBD1. The CDR3 loop spans 15 amino acids. The V gene end was trimmed by 4 bases and the J gene end by 2 bases; junction bases not matched to a gene: 2. CDR1 MNHEY and CDR2 SMNVEV come from the germline V gene (reference sequence). CDR3 nucleotide sequence: TGTGCCAGCAGTTCGACAGGGGGGACTAATGAAAAACTGTTTTTT. Translation gives CASSSTGGTNEKLFF.

The chain uses TRBV18 and TRBJ1-2; D not certain. The length of the CDR3 is 13 residues. Looked up from germline, CDR1 is KGHSH and CDR2 is LQKENI. Trimming removed 3 bases from V and 6 bases from J, with 11 bases in between. The DNA of the CDR3 is TGTGCCAGCTCACCGTCGGGAAGCCATGGCTACACCTTC. Its protein is CASSPSGSHGYTF.

The gene calls are TRBV11-3 and TRBJ1-6; 9 positions agree with TRBD1. Germline V CDR1 and CDR2: SGHNT, YENEEA. Germline trimming cut 5 bases from V and 11 bases from J; bases unmatched to any gene: 7. CDR3 length: 14 residues. CDR3 sequence (DNA): TGTGCCAGCAGCACGACGGACAGGGGAACACCCCTCCACTTT. This translates into CASSTTDRGTPLHF.